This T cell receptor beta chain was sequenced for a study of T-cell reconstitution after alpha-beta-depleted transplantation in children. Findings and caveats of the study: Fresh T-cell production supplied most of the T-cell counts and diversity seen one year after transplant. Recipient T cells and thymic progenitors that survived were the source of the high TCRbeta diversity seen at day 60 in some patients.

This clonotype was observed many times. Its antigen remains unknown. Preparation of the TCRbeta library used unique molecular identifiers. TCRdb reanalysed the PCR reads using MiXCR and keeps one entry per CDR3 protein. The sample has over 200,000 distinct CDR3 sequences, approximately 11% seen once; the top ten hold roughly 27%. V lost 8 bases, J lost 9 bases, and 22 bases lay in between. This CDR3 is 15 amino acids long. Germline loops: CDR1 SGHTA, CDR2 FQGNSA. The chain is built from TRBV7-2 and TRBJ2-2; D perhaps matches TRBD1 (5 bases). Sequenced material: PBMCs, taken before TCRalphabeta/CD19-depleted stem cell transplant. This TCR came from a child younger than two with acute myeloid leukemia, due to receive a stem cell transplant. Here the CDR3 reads CASVSGSGALRELFF. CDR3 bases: TGTGCCAGCGTGTCGGGTAGTGGGGCCCTCCGGGAGCTGTTTTTT. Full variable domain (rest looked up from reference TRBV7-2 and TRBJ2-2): GAGVSQSPSNKVTEKGKDVELRCDPISGHTALYWYRQSLGQGLEFLIYFQGNSAPDKSGLPSDRFSAERTGGSVSTLTIQRTQQEDSAVYLCASVSGSGALRELFFGEGSRLTVL.